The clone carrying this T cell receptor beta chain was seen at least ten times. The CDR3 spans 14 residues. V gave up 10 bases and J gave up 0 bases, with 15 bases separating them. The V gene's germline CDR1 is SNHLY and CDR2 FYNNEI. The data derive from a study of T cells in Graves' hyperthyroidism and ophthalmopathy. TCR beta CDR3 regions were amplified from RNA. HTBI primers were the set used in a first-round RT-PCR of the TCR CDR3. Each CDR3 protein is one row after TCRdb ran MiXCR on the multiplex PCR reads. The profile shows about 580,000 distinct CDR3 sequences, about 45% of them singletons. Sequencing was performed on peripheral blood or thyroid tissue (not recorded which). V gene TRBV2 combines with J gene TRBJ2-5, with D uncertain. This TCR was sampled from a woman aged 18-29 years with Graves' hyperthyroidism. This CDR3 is CATSAPSDQETQYF. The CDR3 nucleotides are TGTGCCACCTCGGCTCCGTCGGACCAAGAGACCCAGTACTTC.